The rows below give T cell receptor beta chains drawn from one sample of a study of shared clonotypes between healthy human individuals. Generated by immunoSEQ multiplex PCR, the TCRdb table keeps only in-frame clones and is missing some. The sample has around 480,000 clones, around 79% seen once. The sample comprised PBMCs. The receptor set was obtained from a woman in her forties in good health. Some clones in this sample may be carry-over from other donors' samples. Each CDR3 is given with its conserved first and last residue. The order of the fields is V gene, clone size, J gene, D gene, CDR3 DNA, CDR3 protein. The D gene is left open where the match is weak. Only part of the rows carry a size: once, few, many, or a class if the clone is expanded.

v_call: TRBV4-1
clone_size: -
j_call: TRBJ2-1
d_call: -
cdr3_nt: TGCGCCAGCAGCCAAGATCGACGGGAGCTAGACAATGAGCAGTTCTTC
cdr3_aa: CASSQDRRELDNEQFF

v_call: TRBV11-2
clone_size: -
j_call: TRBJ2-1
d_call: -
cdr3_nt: TGTGCCAGCAGCCCGGACAGCTCCTACAATGAGCAGTTCTTC
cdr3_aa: CASSPDSSYNEQFF

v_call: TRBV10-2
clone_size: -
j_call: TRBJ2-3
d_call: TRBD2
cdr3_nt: TGCGCCAGCATGCGAGCGCAAAGCGGGACGCACACAGATACGCAGTATTTT
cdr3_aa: CASMRAQSGTHTDTQYF

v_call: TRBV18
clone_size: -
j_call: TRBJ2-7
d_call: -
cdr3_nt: TGTGCCAGCTCACAAGGGGCTTTAGTCTACGAGCAGTACTTC
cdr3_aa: CASSQGALVYEQYF

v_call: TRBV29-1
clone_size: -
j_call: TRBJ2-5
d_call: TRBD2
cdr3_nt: TGCAGCGTTGAAGATAGCGGGGGGGAGACCCAGTACTTC
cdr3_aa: CSVEDSGGETQYF

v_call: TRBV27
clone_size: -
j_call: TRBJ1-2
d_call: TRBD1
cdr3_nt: TGTGCCAGCAGTCTGATACGGGACAGGGGGGAAGGTGGCTACACCTTC
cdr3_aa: CASSLIRDRGEGGYTF

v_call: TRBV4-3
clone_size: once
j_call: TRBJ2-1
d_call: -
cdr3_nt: TGCGCCAGCAGCCACGTCTCGGGGGTGGCAGAGGATGAGCAGTTCTTC
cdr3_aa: CASSHVSGVAEDEQFF

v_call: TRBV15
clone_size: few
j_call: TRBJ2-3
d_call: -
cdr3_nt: TGTGCCACCAGCAGTCTGGAGCGAGACACAGATACGCAGTATTTT
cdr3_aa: CATSSLERDTDTQYF

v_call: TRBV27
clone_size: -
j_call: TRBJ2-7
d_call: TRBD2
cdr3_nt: TGTGCCAGCAGTCGCCTCCTAGCGGGAGTTTCCTACGAGCAGTACTTC
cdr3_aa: CASSRLLAGVSYEQYF

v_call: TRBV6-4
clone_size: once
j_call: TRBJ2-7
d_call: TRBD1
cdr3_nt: TGTGCCAGCAGACCACAGGGGCCGACAACCTACGAGCAGTACTTC
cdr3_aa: CASRPQGPTTYEQYF

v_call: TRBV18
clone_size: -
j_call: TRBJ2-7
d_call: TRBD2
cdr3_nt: TGTGCCAGCTCACCCTCAGGACTAGCGGGAGCAGCCTACGAGCAGTACTTC
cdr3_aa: CASSPSGLAGAAYEQYF

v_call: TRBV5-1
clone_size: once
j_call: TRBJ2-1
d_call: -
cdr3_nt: TGCGCCAGCAGCTTGTCCCGAAACAATGAGCAGTTCTTC
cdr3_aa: CASSLSRNNEQFF

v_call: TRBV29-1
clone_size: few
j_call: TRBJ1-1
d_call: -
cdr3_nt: TGCAGCGTTGCCGTCGACAGGAACACTGAAGCTTTCTTT
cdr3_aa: CSVAVDRNTEAFF

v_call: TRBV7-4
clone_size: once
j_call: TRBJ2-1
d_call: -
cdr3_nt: TGTGCCAGCAGCTTAGGGAGAAATATCGTCGTGGATGAGCAGTTCTTC
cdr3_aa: CASSLGRNIVVDEQFF

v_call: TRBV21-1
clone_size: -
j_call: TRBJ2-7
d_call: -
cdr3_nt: TGTGCCAGCAGCAAGTCCGGGACAGTTTGCGCCTACGAGCAGTACTTC
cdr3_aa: CASSKSGTVCAYEQYF

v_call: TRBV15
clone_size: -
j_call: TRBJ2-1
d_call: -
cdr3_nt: TGTGCCACCAGCAGGGGTAGCGGCAATGAGCAGTTCTTC
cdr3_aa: CATSRGSGNEQFF

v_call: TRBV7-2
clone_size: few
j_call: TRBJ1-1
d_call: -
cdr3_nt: TGTGCCAGCAGCTTAGCAAGAGGGGGACCCAAGAACACTGAAGCTTTCTTT
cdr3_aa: CASSLARGGPKNTEAFF

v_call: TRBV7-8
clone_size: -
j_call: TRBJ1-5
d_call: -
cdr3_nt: TGTGCCAGCAGCCCCCAGATCGTCGGGGAGCAGCCCCAGCATTTT
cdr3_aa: CASSPQIVGEQPQHF

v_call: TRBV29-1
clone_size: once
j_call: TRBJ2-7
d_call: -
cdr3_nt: TGCAGCGTTGAAGATCTGGGGCCGGACTCCTACGAGCAGTACTTC
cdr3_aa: CSVEDLGPDSYEQYF

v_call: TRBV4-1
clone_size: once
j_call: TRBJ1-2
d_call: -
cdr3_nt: TGCGCCAGCAGCCAACCCCCAGACAGGACCTATGGCTACACCTTC
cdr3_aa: CASSQPPDRTYGYTF

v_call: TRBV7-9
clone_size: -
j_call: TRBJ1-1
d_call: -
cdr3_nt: TGTGCCAGCAGCTTAAAGGGGGAAACTGAAGCTTTCTTT
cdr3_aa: CASSLKGETEAFF

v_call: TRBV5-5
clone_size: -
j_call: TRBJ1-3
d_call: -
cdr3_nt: TGTGCCAGCAGCCCAAACACCGGGACACCGACGGGAAACACCATATATTTT
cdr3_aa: CASSPNTGTPTGNTIYF

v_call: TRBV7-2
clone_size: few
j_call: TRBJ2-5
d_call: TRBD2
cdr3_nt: TGTGCCAGCAGCCGATCAGGGAGGGGAGAGACCCAGTACTTC
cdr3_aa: CASSRSGRGETQYF

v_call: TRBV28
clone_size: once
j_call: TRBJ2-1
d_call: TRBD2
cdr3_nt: TGTGCCAGCAGCCAGACTAGCGGGAGTATCAATGAGCAGTTCTTC
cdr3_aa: CASSQTSGSINEQFF

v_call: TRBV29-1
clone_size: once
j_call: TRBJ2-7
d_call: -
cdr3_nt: TGCAGCGTTGGCCACGGCAAGGGGGGGTACGAGCAGTACTTC
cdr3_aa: CSVGHGKGGYEQYF

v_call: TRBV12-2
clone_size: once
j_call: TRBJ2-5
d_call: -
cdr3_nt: TGTGCAAGTCGCTTAGCGAGGGAATGGTTAGTCCAAGAGACCCAGTACTTC
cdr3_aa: CASRLAREWLVQETQYF

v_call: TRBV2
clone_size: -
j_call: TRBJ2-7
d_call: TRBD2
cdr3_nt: TGTGCCAGCAGGGGCGGACTAGCGGGAACCTACGAGCAGTACTTC
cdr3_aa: CASRGGLAGTYEQYF

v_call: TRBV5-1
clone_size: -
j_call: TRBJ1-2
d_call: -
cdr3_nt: TGCGCCAGCAGCTTGGGGCGTAGCGGTGGGGGCGCTGGCTATGGCTACACCTTC
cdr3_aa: CASSLGRSGGGAGYGYTF

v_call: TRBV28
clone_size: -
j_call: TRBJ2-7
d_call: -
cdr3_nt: TGTGCCAGCAGTCTCCTTAGACTCTCGGGAGCCACCTACGAGCAGTACTTC
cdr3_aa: CASSLLRLSGATYEQYF

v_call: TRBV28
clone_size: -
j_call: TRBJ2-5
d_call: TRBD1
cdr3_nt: TGTGCCAGCAGTGATACAGGGGGGCAAGAGACCCAGTACTTC
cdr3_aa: CASSDTGGQETQYF

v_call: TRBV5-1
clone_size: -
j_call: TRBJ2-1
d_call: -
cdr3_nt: TGCGCCAGCAGCTTGGTAGCGAGCGGCTCCTACAATGAGCAGTTCTTC
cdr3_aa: CASSLVASGSYNEQFF

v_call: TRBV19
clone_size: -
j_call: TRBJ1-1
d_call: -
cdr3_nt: TGTGCCAGTAGCCCCCGGAACAGGGTGGCTTACACTGAAGCTTTCTTT
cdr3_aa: CASSPRNRVAYTEAFF

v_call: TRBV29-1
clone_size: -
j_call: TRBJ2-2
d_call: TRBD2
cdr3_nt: TGCAGCGTTCGGGACTACTCGAACACCGGGGAGCTGTTTTTT
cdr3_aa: CSVRDYSNTGELFF

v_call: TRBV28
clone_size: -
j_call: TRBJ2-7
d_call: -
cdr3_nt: TGTGCCAGCAGTTTTCCGTCCCCGCTACTACCTTACTACGAGCAGTACTTC
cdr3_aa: CASSFPSPLLPYYEQYF

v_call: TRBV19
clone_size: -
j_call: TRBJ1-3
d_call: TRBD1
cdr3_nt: TGTGCCAGTAGTATAACCGGGACAGAAGGAAACACCATATATTTT
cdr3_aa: CASSITGTEGNTIYF

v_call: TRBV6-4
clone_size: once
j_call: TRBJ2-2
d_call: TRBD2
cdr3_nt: TGTGCCAGCAGTGTTCTAGCGGGAGACACCGGGGAGCTGTTTTTT
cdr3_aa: CASSVLAGDTGELFF

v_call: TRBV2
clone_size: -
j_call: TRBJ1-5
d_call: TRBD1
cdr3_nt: TGTGCCAGCAGTACATCCGGGACAGACAATCAGCCCCAGCATTTT
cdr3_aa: CASSTSGTDNQPQHF

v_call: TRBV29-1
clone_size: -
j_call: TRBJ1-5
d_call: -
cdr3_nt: TGCAGCGTCCTTGATATTGGTAATCAGCCCCAGCATTTT
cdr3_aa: CSVLDIGNQPQHF

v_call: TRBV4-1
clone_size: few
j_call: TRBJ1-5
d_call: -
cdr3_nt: TGCGCCAGCAGCCAAACCGACAGTGTCGTTTATCAGCCCCAGCATTTT
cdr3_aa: CASSQTDSVVYQPQHF

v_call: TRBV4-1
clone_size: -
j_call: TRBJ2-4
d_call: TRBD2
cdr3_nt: TGCGCCAGCAGCCAAAGGGTAGCGGGATTTGAGGGGAACATTCAGTACTTC
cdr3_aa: CASSQRVAGFEGNIQYF